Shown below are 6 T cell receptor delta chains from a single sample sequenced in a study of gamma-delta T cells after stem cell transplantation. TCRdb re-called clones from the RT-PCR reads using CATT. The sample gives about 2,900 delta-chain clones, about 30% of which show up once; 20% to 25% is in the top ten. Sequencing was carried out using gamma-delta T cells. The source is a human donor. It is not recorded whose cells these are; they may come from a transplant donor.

The CDR3 spells CACDVLLGDTGDTDKLIF. CDR3 nucleotides: TGTGCCTGTGACGTGTTGTTGGGGGATACGGGGGACACCGATAAACTCATCTTT. The chain links TRDV2 to TRDJ1; 11 bases agree with TRDD3. CDR3 length equals 18 residues. Germline V gene data show CDR1 as GEAIGNYY and CDR2 as EKD. V trimming: 3 bases; J trimming: 0 bases; junction bases outside the gene matches: 11.

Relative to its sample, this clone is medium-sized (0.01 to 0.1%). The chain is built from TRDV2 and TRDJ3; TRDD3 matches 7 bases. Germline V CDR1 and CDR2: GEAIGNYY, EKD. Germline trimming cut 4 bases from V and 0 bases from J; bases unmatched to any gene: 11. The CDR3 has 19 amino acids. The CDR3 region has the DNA TGTGCCTGTGATTTGGGGGACTACCAGAGCTCCTGGGACACCCGACAGATGTTTTTC. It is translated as CACDLGDYQSSWDTRQMFF.

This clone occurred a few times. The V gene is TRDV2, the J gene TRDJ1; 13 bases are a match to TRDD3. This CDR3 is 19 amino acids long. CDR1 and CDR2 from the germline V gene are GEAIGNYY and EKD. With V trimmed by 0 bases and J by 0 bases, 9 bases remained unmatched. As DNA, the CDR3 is TGTGCCTGTGACACCGTAGTACTGGGGGATACGAAGTACACCGATAAACTCATCTTT. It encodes CACDTVVLGDTKYTDKLIF.

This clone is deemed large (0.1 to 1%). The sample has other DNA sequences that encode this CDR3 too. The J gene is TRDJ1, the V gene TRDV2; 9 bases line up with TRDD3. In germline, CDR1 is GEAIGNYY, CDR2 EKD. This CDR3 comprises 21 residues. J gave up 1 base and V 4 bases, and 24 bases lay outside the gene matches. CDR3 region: CACEALRPGATGGYSTDKLIF. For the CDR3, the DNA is TGTGCCTGTGAGGCGTTACGACCGGGCGCGACGGGGGGATACAGCACCGATAAACTCATCTTT.

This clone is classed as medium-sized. The CDR3 region is CACDPTGGLAWDTRQMFF. Written as DNA, the CDR3 is TGTGCCTGTGACCCTACTGGGGGATTGGCCTGGGACACCCGACAGATGTTTTTC. The rearrangement links TRDV2 to TRDJ3; TRDD3 aligns across 10 bases. V lost 3 bases, J lost 2 bases, and 6 bases stayed unmatched. CDR1 and CDR2 (germline): GEAIGNYY, EKD. The CDR3 has 18 residues.

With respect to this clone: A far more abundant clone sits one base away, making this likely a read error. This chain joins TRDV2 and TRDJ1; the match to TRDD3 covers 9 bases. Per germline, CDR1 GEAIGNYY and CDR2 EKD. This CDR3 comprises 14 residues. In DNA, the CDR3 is TGTGCCTGTGACACACTGGGGGAGTCCTATAAACCCATCTTT. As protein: CACDTLGESYKPIF.